These 8 T cell receptor beta chains share one sample of origin, sequenced in a study of identical twins. TCRdb reprocessed the 5' RACE reads via MiXCR and lists one record per CDR3 protein. The sample lists just under 550,000 distinct CDR3 sequences, around 15% occurring once. The same sample was also studied in work on yellow fever vaccine responses in identical twins.

The sequenced sample consisted of CD4+ T cells sorted from blood. These receptors were collected from a young woman in good health.

The chain has TRBV24-1 and TRBJ2-3; TRBD1 aligns across 7 bases. The trim removed 6 bases at V and 2 bases at J, leaving 4 bases unmatched. This CDR3 has 14 residues. CDR1 KGHDR and CDR2 SFDVKD come from the germline V gene. In nucleotides, the CDR3 is TGTGCCACCAGTCGACAGGGAAACACAGATACGCAGTATTTT. Its translation: CATSRQGNTDTQYF.

The chain couples TRBV10-3 to TRBJ2-7, with D hard to call. Deletions cut 4 bases from V and 0 bases from J, with 4 bases between. From germline, CDR1 is ENHRY and CDR2 SYGVKD. The CDR3 spans 12 residues. CDR3 coding DNA: TGTGCCATCAGTGCTAACTCCTACGAGCAGTACGTC. It yields the protein CAISANSYEQYV.

The V and J genes are TRBV4-2 and TRBJ2-3; 8 bases are a match to TRBD2. Germline assignment: CDR1 LGHNA and CDR2 YNFKEQ. The CDR3 sequence is 16 residues long. Unmatched junction bases numbered 6, after V lost 0 bases and J lost 4 bases. The CDR3 loop reads CASSQESGSWADTQYF. The CDR3 region has the DNA TGTGCCAGCAGCCAAGAGAGCGGGAGTTGGGCAGATACGCAGTATTTT.

The chain joins TRBV2 to TRBJ2-5; D is perhaps TRBD2 (6 bases). The CDR3 is 12 residues long. Trimming cost V 6 bases and J 4 bases, with 9 bases left between them. CDR1 is SNHLY, CDR2 FYNNEI, per germline. CDR3 protein: CASRLAGETQYF. As DNA, the CDR3 is TGTGCCAGCAGACTAGCAGGAGAGACCCAGTACTTC. Looking up the rest from reference TRBV2 and TRBJ2-5 gives the full variable domain: EPEVTQTPSHQVTQMGQEVILRCVPISNHLYFYWYRQILGQKVEFLVSFYNNEISEKSEIFDDQFSVERPDGSNFTLKIRSTKLEDSAMYFCASRLAGETQYFGPGTRLLVL.

The gene calls are TRBV3-1 and TRBJ1-2; weak D call: TRBD1 (6 bases). Trimming removed 5 bases at V and 6 bases at J, with 16 bases between. There are 14 residues in the CDR3. Germline V lookup: CDR1 LGHDT, CDR2 YNNKEL (reference sequence). CDR3 nucleotide sequence: TGTGCCAGCAGCGAGGGAAGCAGGGGTCATGGCTACACCTTC. It is translated as CASSEGSRGHGYTF.

This clonotype has more than one count but fewer than ten. The V gene is TRBV20-1, the J gene TRBJ1-1, with TRBD1 as a possible D gene (6 bases). CDR1 and CDR2 from the germline V gene are DFQATT and SNEGSKA (reference sequence). V was cut by 6 bases and J by 4 bases, with 24 bases left in between. The CDR3 is 16 amino acids. CDR3 loop: CSATKTDGGERTEAFF. The CDR3 coding sequence is TGCAGTGCCACAAAAACCGACGGGGGCGAACGCACTGAAGCTTTCTTT.

The chain couples TRBV9 to TRBJ2-1; the D gene is possibly TRBD2 (6 bases). Trimming left V 3 bases short and J 0 bases short, with 10 bases between. The CDR3 covers 15 residues. Germline loops: CDR1 SGDLS, CDR2 YYNGEE. CDR3 sequence (DNA): TGTGCCAGCAGCGAAGGACTAACCTCCTACAATGAGCAGTTCTTC. Protein product: CASSEGLTSYNEQFF.

This clonotype was seen ten or more times. The gene calls are TRBV2 and TRBJ2-5; D unresolved. Trimming stripped 5 bases from V and 4 bases from J, with 5 bases between. The CDR3 is made up of 11 amino acids. Germline V gives CDR1 SNHLY, CDR2 FYNNEI. The CDR3, as DNA: TGTGCCAGCAGTCGTAGAGAGACCCAGTACTTC. Its protein is CASSRRETQYF.